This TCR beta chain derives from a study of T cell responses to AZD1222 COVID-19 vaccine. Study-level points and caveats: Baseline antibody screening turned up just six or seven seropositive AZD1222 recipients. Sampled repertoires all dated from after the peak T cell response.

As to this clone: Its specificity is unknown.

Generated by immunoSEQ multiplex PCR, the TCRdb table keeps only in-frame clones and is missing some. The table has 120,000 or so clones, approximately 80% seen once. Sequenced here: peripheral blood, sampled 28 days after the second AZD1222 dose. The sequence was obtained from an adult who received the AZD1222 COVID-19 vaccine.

In nucleotides, the CDR3 is TGTGCCAGCAGCTTTTCACCGGGGACCGGGGAGCTGTTTTTT. Amino acid sequence: CASSFSPGTGELFF. The chain has TRBV7-6 and TRBJ2-2; D is possibly TRBD2 (5 bases). The CDR3 sequence is 14 residues long. V was shortened by 3 bases and J by 5 bases, with 10 bases between the two germline ends. Germline V lookup: CDR1 SGHVS, CDR2 FNYEAQ.